A single sample gave rise to the 10 T cell receptor beta chains below, sequenced in a study of T-cell reconstitution after alpha-beta-depleted transplantation in children. Unique molecular identifiers featured in how the TCRbeta library was prepared. In TCRdb, the PCR reads were re-called with MiXCR into one record per CDR3 protein. This sample has around 100,000 distinct CDR3 sequences; roughly 7.6% occur once, and the top ten carry around 17%. The sequencing used PBMCs, collected before TCRalphabeta/CD19-depleted stem cell transplant. These receptors originate from a boy under 10 years old with acute lymphoblastic leukemia, due to receive a stem cell transplant.

This chain uses TRBV19 with TRBJ2-5, with TRBD1 identical over 12 bases. This CDR3 is built from 15 residues. Germline V gene sequence: CDR1 LNHDA, CDR2 SQIVND (reference sequence). The V segment lost 4 bases and the J segment 5 bases; nucleotides outside the gene matches: 5. CDR3 nucleotides: TGTGCCAGTAGTACCGGGACAGGGGGCATGGAGACCCAGTACTTC. Encoded protein: CASSTGTGGMETQYF.

This clonotype was observed many times. The chain recombines TRBV5-1 with TRBJ1-2; 9 nucleotides align to TRBD1. Germline loops: CDR1 SGHRS, CDR2 YFSETQ. The CDR3 spans 15 residues. The J segment lost 6 bases and the V segment lost 6 bases, leaving 12 bases of the junction unmatched. CDR3 amino acids: CASNLQGQGTDGYTF. CDR3 in DNA: TGCGCCAGCAATCTCCAGGGACAGGGAACTGATGGCTACACCTTC. Looking up the rest from reference TRBV5-1 and TRBJ1-2 gives the full variable domain: KAGVTQTPRYLIKTRGQQVTLSCSPISGHRSVSWYQQTPGQGLQFLFEYFSETQRNKGNFPGRFSGRQFSNSRSEMNVSTLELGDSALYLCASNLQGQGTDGYTFGSGTRLTVV.

The sample holds many counts of this clonotype. The rearrangement links TRBV3-1 to TRBJ1-3; D perhaps matches TRBD1 (6 bases). From germline, CDR1 is LGHDT and CDR2 YNNKEL (reference sequence). The ends were cut back, 4 bases at V and 7 bases at J, with 17 bases in the middle. The CDR3 is made up of 15 amino acids. The CDR3 nucleotides read TGTGCCAGCAGCCGAAGGGCAGGGGCATCGAACACCATATATTTT. Its protein product is CASSRRAGASNTIYF.

The chain links TRBV2 to TRBJ2-3; D ambiguous. The V end lost 3 bases, the J end lost 4 bases, and 8 bases lay between the germline ends. CDR1 is SNHLY and CDR2 is FYNNEI in the germline V gene. The CDR3 is 13 residues long. DNA for the CDR3: TGTGCCAGCAGTGACAAGGGCCCAGATACGCAGTATTTT. Amino acid sequence: CASSDKGPDTQYF.

This clonotype has just a few counts. This sequence joins TRBV7-3 and TRBJ2-4; tentatively, D is TRBD1 (5 bases). Germline CDR1 and CDR2: SGHTA and FQGTGA. V lost 4 bases and J 8 bases, leaving 12 bases between the germline ends. The CDR3 runs 13 residues. As DNA, the CDR3 is TGTGCCAGCAGCTCAGGGCCCCAAGACATTCAGTACTTC. This encodes CASSSGPQDIQYF.

This clonotype was found many times. The chain has TRBV9 and TRBJ1-1; weak D call: TRBD1 (5 bases). V was cut by 4 bases and J by 4 bases, with 11 bases left in between. The V gene's germline CDR1 is SGDLS and CDR2 YYNGEE. This CDR3 contains 13 residues. In DNA form, the CDR3 reads TGTGCCAGCAGCCTCCATCAGGGCACTGAAGCTTTCTTT. Amino acid sequence: CASSLHQGTEAFF.

The rearrangement links TRBV19 to TRBJ2-1; possibly TRBD1 for D (5 bases). Trimming pared 1 base from V and 2 bases from J, leaving 9 bases between. The CDR3 contains 15 residues. CDR1 LNHDA and CDR2 SQIVND come from the germline V gene (reference sequence). The CDR3 region has the DNA TGTGCCAGTAGTATAGTGGCAGGGCCCTACAATGAGCAGTTCTTC. Translation: CASSIVAGPYNEQFF.

Ten or more counts support this clonotype. The chain links TRBV2 to TRBJ2-3, with D tentatively TRBD2 (5 bases). Trimming stripped 6 bases from V and 2 bases from J, with 9 bases between. Per germline, CDR1 SNHLY and CDR2 FYNNEI. The CDR3 extends over 13 amino acids. CDR3 loop: CASRGENTDTQYF. DNA of the CDR3: TGTGCCAGCAGGGGAGAAAACACAGATACGCAGTATTTT.

The chain couples TRBV5-8 to TRBJ2-2, with D uncertain. The CDR3 covers 14 residues. CDR1 is SGHTS, CDR2 YDEGEE, per germline. Trimming left V 2 bases short and J 4 bases short, with 9 bases between. For the CDR3, the DNA is TGTGCCAGCAGCTTCTTCTCGGCCACCGGGGAGCTGTTTTTT. Translating it yields CASSFFSATGELFF.

This chain joins TRBV28 and TRBJ2-7, with TRBD1 matching 10 bases. V lost 6 bases, J lost 6 bases, and 8 bases stayed unmatched. The CDR3 is 14 amino acids. Germline assignment: CDR1 MDHEN and CDR2 SYDVKM. CDR3 region: CASSGTGVAIEQYF. The CDR3 DNA sequence: TGTGCCAGCAGCGGGACAGGGGTAGCGATCGAGCAGTACTTC.